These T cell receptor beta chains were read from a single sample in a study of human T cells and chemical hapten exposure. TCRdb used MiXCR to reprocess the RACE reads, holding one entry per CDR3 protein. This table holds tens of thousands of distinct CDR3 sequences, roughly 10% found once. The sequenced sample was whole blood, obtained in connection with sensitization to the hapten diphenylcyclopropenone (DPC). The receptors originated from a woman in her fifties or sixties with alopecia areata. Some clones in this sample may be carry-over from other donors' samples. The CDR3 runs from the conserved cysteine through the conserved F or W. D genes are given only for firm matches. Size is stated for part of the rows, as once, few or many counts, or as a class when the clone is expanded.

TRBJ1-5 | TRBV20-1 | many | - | CSARDWWQINQPQHF | TGCAGTGCTAGAGATTGGTGGCAGATCAATCAGCCCCAGCATTTT
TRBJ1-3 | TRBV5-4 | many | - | CASSLPGASGNTIYF | TGTGCCAGCAGCCTCCCGGGGGCCTCTGGAAACACCATATATTTT
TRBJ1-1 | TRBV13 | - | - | CASSIWTTWGTEAFF | TGTGCCAGCAGCATTTGGACAACCTGGGGGACTGAAGCTTTCTTT
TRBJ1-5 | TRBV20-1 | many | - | CSARDRQGNQPQHF | TGCAGTGCTAGAGATCGGCAGGGCAATCAGCCCCAGCATTTT
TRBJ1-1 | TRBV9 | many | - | CASSLGMRGTEAFF | TGTGCCAGCAGCTTAGGGATGAGAGGCACTGAAGCTTTCTTT
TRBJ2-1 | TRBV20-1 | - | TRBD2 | CSASGASGRTYNEQFF | TGCAGTGCAAGCGGGGCGAGCGGGAGGACTTACAATGAGCAGTTCTTC
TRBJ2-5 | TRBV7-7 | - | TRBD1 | CASSSTGSETQYF | TGTGCCAGCAGCTCGACAGGGTCAGAGACCCAGTACTTC
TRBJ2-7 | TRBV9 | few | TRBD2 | CASSAAGTSGEEQYF | TGTGCCAGCAGCGCGGCGGGGACTAGCGGGGAAGAGCAGTACTTC
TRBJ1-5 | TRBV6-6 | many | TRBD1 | CASSYPGGRSQPQHF | TGTGCCAGCAGTTACCCAGGGGGCAGGAGTCAGCCCCAGCATTTT
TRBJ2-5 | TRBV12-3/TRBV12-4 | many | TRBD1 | CASRDRYQETQYF | TGTGCCAGCAGGGACAGGTACCAAGAGACCCAGTACTTC
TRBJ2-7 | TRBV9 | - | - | CASSPSGTAGEQYF | TGTGCCAGCAGCCCTTCCGGGACGGCGGGAGAGCAGTACTTC
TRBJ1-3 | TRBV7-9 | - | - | CASSIAVQSGNTIYF | TGTGCCAGCAGCATCGCGGTACAATCTGGAAACACCATATATTTT
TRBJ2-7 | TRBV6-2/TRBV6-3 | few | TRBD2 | CASSRLAGESYEQYF | TGTGCCAGCAGTCGACTAGCGGGGGAGTCCTACGAGCAGTACTTC
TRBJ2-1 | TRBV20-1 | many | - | CSARGGTTAGNEQFF | TGCAGTGCTAGAGGTGGCACTACGGCAGGGAATGAGCAGTTCTTC
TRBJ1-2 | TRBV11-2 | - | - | CASSLDYAGPYGYTF | TGTGCCAGCAGCTTAGATTACGCGGGACCCTATGGCTACACCTTC
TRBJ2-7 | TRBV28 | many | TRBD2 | CASSTSGAGSYEQYF | TGTGCCAGCTCGACTAGCGGGGCCGGCTCCTACGAGCAGTACTTC
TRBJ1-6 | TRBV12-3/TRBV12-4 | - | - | CASGSNSPLHF | TGTGCCAGCGGGAGTAATTCACCCCTCCACTTT
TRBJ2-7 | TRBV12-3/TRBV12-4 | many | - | CASSFARYEQYF | TGTGCCAGCAGTTTCGCCCGCTACGAGCAGTACTTC
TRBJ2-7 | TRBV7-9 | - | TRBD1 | CASSFWQGDEQYF | TGTGCCAGCAGCTTCTGGCAGGGGGACGAGCAGTACTTC
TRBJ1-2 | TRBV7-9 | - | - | CASSLGDTYGYTF | TGTGCCAGCAGCTTGGGAGACACCTATGGCTACACCTTC
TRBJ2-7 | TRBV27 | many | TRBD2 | CASSSQGLAVYEQYF | TGTGCCAGCAGTTCCCAGGGACTAGCGGTCTACGAGCAGTACTTC
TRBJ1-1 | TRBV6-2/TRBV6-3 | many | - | CASSYGDVAAFF | TGTGCCAGCAGTTATGGGGACGTCGCAGCTTTCTTT
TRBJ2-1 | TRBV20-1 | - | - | CSARPPGGQNEQFF | TGCAGTGCTAGACCCCCCGGAGGTCAGAATGAGCAGTTCTTC
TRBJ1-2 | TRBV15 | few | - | CATSRVGLNYGYTF | TGTGCCACCAGCAGAGTTGGCCTAAACTATGGCTACACCTTC
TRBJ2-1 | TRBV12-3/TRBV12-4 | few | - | CASMYGHEQFF | TGTGCCAGCATGTACGGGCATGAGCAGTTCTTC
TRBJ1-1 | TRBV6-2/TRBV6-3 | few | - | CASGRDGGSEAFF | TGTGCCAGCGGACGGGACGGAGGGAGTGAAGCTTTCTTT
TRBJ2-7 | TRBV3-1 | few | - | CASSQAGRGRNSYEQYF | TGTGCCAGCAGCCAAGCTGGGCGGGGGCGGAACTCCTACGAGCAGTACTTC
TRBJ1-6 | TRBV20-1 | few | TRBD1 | CSARAGQGDSPLHF | TGCAGTGCTAGGGCGGGACAGGGGGATTCACCCCTCCACTTT